Listed below are T cell receptor beta chains from one sample, sequenced in a study of OX40 agonist ivuxolimab in advanced cancers. Profiling relied on immunoSEQ multiplex PCR, and the TCRdb table lists in-frame clones only, not all of them. The sample contains roughly 80,000 clones, 75% to 90% of which appear only once. The sample here was CD4+ or CD8+ T cells sorted from blood, taken in a trial of the OX40 agonist ivuxolimab. The receptor source for this set is an adult with an advanced solid tumor such as melanoma, head and neck, liver or kidney cancer. The CDR3 runs from the conserved cysteine through the conserved F or W. The D gene is left open where the match is weak. Clone sizes are given selectively: once, few, many, or a class where the clone is expanded.

>TRBJ1-2|.|TRBV21-1|.
TGTGCCAGCAGCAAAGCATCGGGGTCTACTAACTATGGCTACACCTTC
CASSKASGSTNYGYTF
>TRBJ1-1|.|TRBV6-1|.
TGTGCCAGCAGTGGCAGGACTTCGGGGAACACTGAAGCTTTCTTT
CASSGRTSGNTEAFF
>TRBJ1-1|.|TRBV7-2|.
TGTGCCAGCAGCTACGACAGGAGGGGAGCTTTCTTT
CASSYDRRGAFF
>TRBJ1-2|.|TRBV6-5|once
TGTGCCAGCAGTTACTCCAAGGGTCTGGGCTATGGCTACACCTTC
CASSYSKGLGYGYTF
>TRBJ2-1|.|TRBV27|few
TGTGCCAGTGCGGACTATCCCCCCAATGAGCAGTTCTTC
CASADYPPNEQFF
>TRBJ1-1|.|TRBV6-5|.
TGTGCCAGCAGGGCCAAGACTGAAGCTTTCTTT
CASRAKTEAFF
>TRBJ2-2|.|TRBV5-1|.
TGCGCCAGCAGCTTTGACATACCTAACACCGGGGAGCTGTTTTTT
CASSFDIPNTGELFF
>TRBJ2-1|TRBD2|TRBV5-1|.
TGCGCCAGCAGTCTCAGCGGGGGGAACTCCTACAATGAGCAGTTCTTC
CASSLSGGNSYNEQFF
>TRBJ1-1|TRBD1|TRBV19|few
TGTGCCAGTAGTATAGATCTCGGGACAGCTTCTACTGAAGCTTTCTTT
CASSIDLGTASTEAFF
>TRBJ2-3|TRBD1|TRBV11-2|.
TGTGCCAGCAGCATTGGACAGGAGACAGATACGCAGTATTTT
CASSIGQETDTQYF
>TRBJ2-1|.|TRBV2|.
TGTGCCAGCACCTACTTAAAGGAGCAGTTCTTC
CASTYLKEQFF
>TRBJ2-7|TRBD1|TRBV6-5|.
TGTGCCAGCGCCCCCGGGACAGATTACGAGCAGTACTTC
CASAPGTDYEQYF
>TRBJ1-5|.|TRBV28|.
TGTGCCAGCGGGGGGGGGATATCAGCGACCCAGCATTTT
CASGGGISATQHF
>TRBJ1-1|.|TRBV18|.
TGTGCCAGCTCACCACCAGTAGGGGAATCGTCTATTGCTTTCTTT
CASSPPVGESSIAFF
>TRBJ2-4|.|TRBV19|once
TGTGCCAGTAGTATCGGGACTGGGGGGTTTAAGGCCAAAAACATTCAGTACTTC
CASSIGTGGFKAKNIQYF
>TRBJ1-4|TRBD1|TRBV5-5|.
TGTGCCAGCACCCCGAGTGGGACAGGGGGTGAAAAACTGTTTTTT
CASTPSGTGGEKLFF
>TRBJ2-7|.|TRBV6-1|.
TGTGCCACGGGGGACGGGACCTGGGACGAGCAGTACTTC
CATGDGTWDEQYF
>TRBJ2-5|TRBD2|TRBV18|once
TGTGCCAGCTCGCGGGGGGTAATGCAGACCCAGTACTTC
CASSRGVMQTQYF
>TRBJ1-5|.|TRBV30|.
TGTGCCTGGAGTCCACGGTCCAGTCGCAATCAGCCCCAGCATTTT
CAWSPRSSRNQPQHF
>TRBJ2-3|TRBD2|TRBV9|.
TGTGCCAGCAGCGTATTAACGGGACTAGGCACAGATACGCAGTATTTT
CASSVLTGLGTDTQYF
>TRBJ2-5|TRBD1|TRBV25-1|.
TGTGCCAGCAGGGGACAGGGCGGAGGGGAGACCCAGTACTTC
CASRGQGGGETQYF
>TRBJ1-5|.|TRBV15|.
TGTGCCACCAGCAGAGGAGGGTCCCCCAATCAGCCCCAGCATTTT
CATSRGGSPNQPQHF
>TRBJ1-2|.|TRBV5-6|.
TGTGCCAGCAGCTCCCAGGGGAACTATGGCTACACCTTC
CASSSQGNYGYTF
>TRBJ2-2|.|TRBV30|.
TGTGCCTGGAGTGTATGGGTAGACGGGGCCAACACCGGGGAGCTGTTTTTT
CAWSVWVDGANTGELFF
>TRBJ2-2|.|TRBV2|few
TGTGCCAGCAGTGAAGGGTGGGTGAGGGTGCGGACCGGGGAGCTGTTTTTT
CASSEGWVRVRTGELFF
>TRBJ1-5|.|TRBV6-5|.
TGTGCCAGCAGACGACAGTTCGGAGGAGGTCAGCCCCAGCATTTT
CASRRQFGGGQPQHF
>TRBJ2-1|.|TRBV7-9|.
TGTGCCAGCAGCTTGGACGGTTTTAGCAATGAGCAGTTCTTC
CASSLDGFSNEQFF
>TRBJ1-2|.|TRBV27|.
TGTGCCAGCAGTTTAAAGACAGGCGGGCGGGGCTATGGCTACACCTTC
CASSLKTGGRGYGYTF